The sequence of this T cell receptor (beta chain) was determined in a study of early T cells in non-severe SARS-CoV-2 infection. Study background: Investigators sequenced bulk RNA drawn from unsorted whole blood, and chains remained unpaired.

CDR3 length: 11 residues. Germline CDR1 and CDR2: SQVTM and ANQGSEA. The ends were cut back, 5 bases at V and 3 bases at J, with 7 bases in the middle. This clonotype has only a few counts. In the library, individual cDNA molecules carried attached unique molecular identifiers. One entry per CDR3 protein, called by TCRdb with MiXCR from the 5' RACE reads. Found here are about 84,000 distinct CDR3 sequences, roughly 12% of them singletons; the top ten hold approximately 2.5%. The TCR comes from an adult who was a healthcare worker with PCR-confirmed SARS-CoV-2 infection or an uninfected control (not recorded which). J is TRBJ1-1 and V is TRBV29-1; D gene uncertain. The source material was whole blood. CDR3 region: CSVQRDTEAFF. The CDR3 region has the DNA TGCAGCGTTCAAAGGGACACTGAAGCTTTCTTT.